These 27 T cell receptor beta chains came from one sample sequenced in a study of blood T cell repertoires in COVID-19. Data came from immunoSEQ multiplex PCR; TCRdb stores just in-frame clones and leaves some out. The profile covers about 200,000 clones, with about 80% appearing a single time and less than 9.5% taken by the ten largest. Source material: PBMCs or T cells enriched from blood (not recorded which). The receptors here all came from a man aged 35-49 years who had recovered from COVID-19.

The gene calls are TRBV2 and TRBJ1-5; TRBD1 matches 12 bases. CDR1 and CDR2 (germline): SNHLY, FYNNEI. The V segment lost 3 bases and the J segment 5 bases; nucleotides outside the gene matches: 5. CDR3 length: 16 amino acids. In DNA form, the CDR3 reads TGTGCCAGCAGTGACCCCGGGACAGGGGGCTATCAGCCCCAGCATTTT. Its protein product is CASSDPGTGGYQPQHF.

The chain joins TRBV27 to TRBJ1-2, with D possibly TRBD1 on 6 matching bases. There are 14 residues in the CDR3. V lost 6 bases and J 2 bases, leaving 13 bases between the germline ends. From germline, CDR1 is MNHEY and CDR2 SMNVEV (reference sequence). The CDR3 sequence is CASSQGLGNYGYTF. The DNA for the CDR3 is TGTGCCAGCAGCCAGGGGTTAGGCAACTATGGCTACACCTTC.

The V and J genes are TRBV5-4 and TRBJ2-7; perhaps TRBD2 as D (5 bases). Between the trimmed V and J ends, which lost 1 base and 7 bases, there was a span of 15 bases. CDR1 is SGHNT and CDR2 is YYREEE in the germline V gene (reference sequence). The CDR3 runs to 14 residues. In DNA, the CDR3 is TGTGCCAGCAGCTTGCTGGGTAGTGAGCGGGAGCAGTACTTC. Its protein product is CASSLLGSEREQYF.

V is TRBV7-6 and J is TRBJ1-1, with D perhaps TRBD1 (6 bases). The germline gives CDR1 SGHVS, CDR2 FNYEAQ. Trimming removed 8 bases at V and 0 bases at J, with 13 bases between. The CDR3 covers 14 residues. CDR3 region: CASAPGHVNTEAFF. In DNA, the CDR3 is TGTGCCAGCGCTCCGGGACATGTGAACACTGAAGCTTTCTTT.

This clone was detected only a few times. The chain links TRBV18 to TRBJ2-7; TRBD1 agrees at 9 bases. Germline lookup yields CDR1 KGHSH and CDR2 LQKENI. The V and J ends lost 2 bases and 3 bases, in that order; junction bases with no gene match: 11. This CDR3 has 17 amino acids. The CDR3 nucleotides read TGTGCCAGCTCACCATACCGCCGAGGACAGGGGATCTACGAGCAGTACTTC. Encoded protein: CASSPYRRGQGIYEQYF.

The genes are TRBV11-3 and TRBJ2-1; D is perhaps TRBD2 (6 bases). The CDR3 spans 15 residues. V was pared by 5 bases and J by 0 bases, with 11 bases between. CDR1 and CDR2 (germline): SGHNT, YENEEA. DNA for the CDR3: TGTGCCAGCAGCGGCGGGACGGCCTCCTACAATGAGCAGTTCTTC. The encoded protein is CASSGGTASYNEQFF.

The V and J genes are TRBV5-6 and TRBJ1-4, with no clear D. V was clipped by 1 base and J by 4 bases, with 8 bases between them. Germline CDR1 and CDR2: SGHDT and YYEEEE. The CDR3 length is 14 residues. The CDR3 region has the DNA TGTGCCAGCAGCTTGTATCAGCGTAATGAAAAACTGTTTTTT. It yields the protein CASSLYQRNEKLFF.

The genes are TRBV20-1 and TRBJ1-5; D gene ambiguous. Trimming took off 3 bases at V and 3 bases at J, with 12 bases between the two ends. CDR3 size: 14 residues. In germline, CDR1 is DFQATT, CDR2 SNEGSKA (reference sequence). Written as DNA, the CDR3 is TGCAGTGCTAGTCCCTACGCGGACAATCAGCCCCAGCATTTT. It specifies CSASPYADNQPQHF.

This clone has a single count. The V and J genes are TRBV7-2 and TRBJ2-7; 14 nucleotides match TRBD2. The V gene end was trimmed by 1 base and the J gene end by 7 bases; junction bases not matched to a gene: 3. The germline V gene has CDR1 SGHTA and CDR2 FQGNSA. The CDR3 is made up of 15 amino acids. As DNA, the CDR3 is TGTGCCAGCAGCTTAGGACTAGCGGGGGGGCGTGAGCAGTACTTC. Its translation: CASSLGLAGGREQYF.

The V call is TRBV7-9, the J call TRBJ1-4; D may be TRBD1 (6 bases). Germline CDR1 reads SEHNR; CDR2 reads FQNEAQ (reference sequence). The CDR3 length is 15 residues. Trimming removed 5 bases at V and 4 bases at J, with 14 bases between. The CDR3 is CASSRTGIRNEKLFF. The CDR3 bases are TGTGCCAGCAGCCGAACAGGGATTCGTAATGAAAAACTGTTTTTT.

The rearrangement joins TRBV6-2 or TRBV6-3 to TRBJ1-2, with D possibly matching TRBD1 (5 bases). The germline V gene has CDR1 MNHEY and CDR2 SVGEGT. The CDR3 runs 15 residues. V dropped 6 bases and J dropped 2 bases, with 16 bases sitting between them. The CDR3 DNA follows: TGTGCCAGCAGCCAAGGACGGGGGAGCAACTATGGCTACACCTTC. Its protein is CASSQGRGSNYGYTF.

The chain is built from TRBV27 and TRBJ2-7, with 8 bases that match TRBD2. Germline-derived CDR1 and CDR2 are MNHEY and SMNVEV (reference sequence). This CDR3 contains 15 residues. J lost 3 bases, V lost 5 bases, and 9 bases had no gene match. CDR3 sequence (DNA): TGTGCCAGCAGTCCCTTCGCGGGGGGACGCTACGAGCAGTACTTC. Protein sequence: CASSPFAGGRYEQYF.

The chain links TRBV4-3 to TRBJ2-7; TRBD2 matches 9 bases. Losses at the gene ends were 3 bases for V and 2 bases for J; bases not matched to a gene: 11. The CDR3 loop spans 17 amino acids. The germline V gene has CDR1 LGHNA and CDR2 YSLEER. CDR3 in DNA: TGCGCCAGCAGCCACAAGGGGGCTAGCGGGGCGCCCTACGAGCAGTACTTC. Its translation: CASSHKGASGAPYEQYF.

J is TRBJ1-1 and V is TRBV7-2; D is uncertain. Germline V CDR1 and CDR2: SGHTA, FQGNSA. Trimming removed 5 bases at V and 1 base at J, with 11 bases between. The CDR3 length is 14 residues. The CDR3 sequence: CASSLPTENTEAFF. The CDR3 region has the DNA TGTGCCAGCAGCCTTCCGACTGAGAACACTGAAGCTTTCTTT.

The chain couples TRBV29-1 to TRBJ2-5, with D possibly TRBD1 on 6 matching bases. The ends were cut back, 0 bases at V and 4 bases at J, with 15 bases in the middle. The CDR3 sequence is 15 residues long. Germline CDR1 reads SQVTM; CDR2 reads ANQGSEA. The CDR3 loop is CSVEDPNRVRETQYF. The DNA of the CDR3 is TGCAGCGTTGAAGACCCAAACAGGGTCCGAGAGACCCAGTACTTC.

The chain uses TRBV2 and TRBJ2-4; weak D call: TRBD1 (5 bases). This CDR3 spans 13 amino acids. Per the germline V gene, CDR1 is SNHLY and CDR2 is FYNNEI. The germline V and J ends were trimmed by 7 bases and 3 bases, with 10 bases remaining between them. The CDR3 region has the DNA TGTGCCAGCACTCGGCAGGGCAAAAACATTCAGTACTTC. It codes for CASTRQGKNIQYF.

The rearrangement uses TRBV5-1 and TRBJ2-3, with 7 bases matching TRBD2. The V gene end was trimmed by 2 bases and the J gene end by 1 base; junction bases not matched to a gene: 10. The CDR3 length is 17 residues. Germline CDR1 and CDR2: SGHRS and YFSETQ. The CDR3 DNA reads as TGCGCCAGCAGCTTCGGGAGGTGGGAGCGCCGCACAGATACGCAGTATTTT. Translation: CASSFGRWERRTDTQYF.

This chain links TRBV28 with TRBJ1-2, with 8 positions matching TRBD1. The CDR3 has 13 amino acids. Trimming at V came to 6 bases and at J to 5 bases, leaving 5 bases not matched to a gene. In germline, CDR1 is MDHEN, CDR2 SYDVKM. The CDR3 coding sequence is TGTGCCAGCAGCCAAAACAGGGGGTATGGCTACACCTTC. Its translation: CASSQNRGYGYTF.

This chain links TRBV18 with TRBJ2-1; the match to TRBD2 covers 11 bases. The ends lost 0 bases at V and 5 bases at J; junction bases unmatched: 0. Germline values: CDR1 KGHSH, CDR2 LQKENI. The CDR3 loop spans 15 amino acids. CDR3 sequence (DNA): TGTGCCAGCTCACCACCGACTAGCGGGAACAATGAGCAGTTCTTC. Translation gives CASSPPTSGNNEQFF.

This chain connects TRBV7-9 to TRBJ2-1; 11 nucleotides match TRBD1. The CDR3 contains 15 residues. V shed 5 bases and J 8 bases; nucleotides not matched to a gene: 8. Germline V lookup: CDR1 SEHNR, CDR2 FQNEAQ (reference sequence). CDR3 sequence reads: CASSPGTGGGHEQFF. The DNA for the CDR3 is TGTGCCAGCAGCCCCGGGACAGGGGGTGGGCATGAGCAGTTCTTC.

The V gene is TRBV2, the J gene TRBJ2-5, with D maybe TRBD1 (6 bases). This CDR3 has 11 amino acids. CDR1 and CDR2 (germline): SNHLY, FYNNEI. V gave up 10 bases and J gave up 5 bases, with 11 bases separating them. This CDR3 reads CATQGLETQYF. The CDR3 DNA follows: TGTGCCACTCAGGGGTTGGAGACCCAGTACTTC.

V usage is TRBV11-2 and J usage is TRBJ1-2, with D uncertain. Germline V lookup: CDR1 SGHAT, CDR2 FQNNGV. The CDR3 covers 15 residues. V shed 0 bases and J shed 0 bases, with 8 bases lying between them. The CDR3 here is CASSLDHYTNYGYTF. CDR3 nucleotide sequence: TGTGCCAGCAGCTTAGATCACTACACTAACTATGGCTACACCTTC. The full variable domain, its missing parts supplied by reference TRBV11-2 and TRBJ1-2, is EAGVAQSPRYKIIEKRQSVAFWCNPISGHATLYWYQQILGQGPKLLIQFQNNGVVDDSQLPKDRFSAERLKGVDSTLKIQPAKLEDSAVYLCASSLDHYTNYGYTFGSGTRLTVV.

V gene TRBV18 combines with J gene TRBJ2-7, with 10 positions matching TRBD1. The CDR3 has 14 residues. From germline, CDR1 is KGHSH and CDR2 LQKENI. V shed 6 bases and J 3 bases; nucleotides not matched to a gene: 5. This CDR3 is CASSLGQGDYEQYF. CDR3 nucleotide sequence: TGTGCCAGCTCTCTCGGACAGGGGGACTACGAGCAGTACTTC.

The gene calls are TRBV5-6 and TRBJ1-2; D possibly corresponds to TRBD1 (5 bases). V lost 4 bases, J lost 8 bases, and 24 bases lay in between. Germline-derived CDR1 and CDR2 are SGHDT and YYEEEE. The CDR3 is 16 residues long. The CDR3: CASSRRQTIGETGYTF. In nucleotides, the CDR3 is TGTGCCAGCAGCCGTCGACAGACAATTGGGGAAACCGGCTACACCTTC.

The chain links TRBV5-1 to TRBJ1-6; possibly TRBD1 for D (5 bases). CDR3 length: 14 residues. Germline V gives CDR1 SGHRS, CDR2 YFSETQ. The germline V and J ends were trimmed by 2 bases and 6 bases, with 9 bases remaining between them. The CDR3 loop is CASSFGQGNSPLHF. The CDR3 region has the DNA TGCGCCAGCAGCTTTGGCCAGGGTAATTCACCCCTCCACTTT. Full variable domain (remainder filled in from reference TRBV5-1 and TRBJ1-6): KAGVTQTPRYLIKTRGQQVTLSCSPISGHRSVSWYQQTPGQGLQFLFEYFSETQRNKGNFPGRFSGRQFSNSRSEMNVSTLELGDSALYLCASSFGQGNSPLHFGNGTRLTVT.

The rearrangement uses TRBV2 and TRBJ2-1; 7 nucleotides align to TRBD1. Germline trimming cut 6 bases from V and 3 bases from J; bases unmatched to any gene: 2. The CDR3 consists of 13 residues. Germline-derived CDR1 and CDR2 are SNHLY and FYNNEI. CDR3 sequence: CASRTGIYNEQFF. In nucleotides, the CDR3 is TGTGCCAGCAGGACAGGGATCTACAATGAGCAGTTCTTC.

Written as DNA, the CDR3 is TGTGCCAGCAGGGTTAGCGGGGGCTACGAGCAGTACTTC. This codes for CASRVSGGYEQYF. The chain has TRBV28 and TRBJ2-7, with TRBD2 matching over 9 bases. From germline, CDR1 is MDHEN and CDR2 SYDVKM. The CDR3 sequence is 13 residues long. Trimming removed 6 bases from V and 3 bases from J; junction bases left unmatched: 3.